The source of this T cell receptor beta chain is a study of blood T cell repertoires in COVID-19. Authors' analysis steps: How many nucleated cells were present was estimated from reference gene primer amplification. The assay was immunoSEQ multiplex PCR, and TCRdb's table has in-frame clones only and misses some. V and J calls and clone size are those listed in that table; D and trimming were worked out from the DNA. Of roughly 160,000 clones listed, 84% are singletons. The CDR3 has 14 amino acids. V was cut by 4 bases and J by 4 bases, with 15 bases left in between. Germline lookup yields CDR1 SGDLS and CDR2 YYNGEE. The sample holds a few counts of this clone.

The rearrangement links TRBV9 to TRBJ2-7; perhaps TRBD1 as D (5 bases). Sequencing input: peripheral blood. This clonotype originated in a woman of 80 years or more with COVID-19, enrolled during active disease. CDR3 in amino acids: CASSLQPQGYEQYF. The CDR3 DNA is TGTGCCAGCAGCCTTCAGCCCCAGGGTTACGAGCAGTACTTC.